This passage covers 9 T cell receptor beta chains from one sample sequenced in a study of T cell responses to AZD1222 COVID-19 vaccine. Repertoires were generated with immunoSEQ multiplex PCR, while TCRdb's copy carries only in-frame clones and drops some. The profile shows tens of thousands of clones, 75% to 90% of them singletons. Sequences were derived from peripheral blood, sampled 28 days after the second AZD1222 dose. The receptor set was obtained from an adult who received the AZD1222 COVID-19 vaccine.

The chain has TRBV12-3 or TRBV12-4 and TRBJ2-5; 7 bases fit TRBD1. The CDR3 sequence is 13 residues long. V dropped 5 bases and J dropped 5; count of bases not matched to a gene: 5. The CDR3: CASSKDRSETQYF. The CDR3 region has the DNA TGTGCCAGCAGTAAGGACAGGTCGGAGACCCAGTACTTC.

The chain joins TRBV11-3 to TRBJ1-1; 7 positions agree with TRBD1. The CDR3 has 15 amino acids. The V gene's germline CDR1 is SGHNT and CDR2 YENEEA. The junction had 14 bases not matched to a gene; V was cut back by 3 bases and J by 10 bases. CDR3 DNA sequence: TGTGCCAGCAGCTTGTACCGGGACAGCTATTTTGGAGCTTTCTTT. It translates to CASSLYRDSYFGAFF. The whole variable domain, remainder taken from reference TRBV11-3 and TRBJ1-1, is EAGVVQSPRYKIIEKKQPVAFWCNPISGHNTLYWYLQNLGQGPELLIRYENEEAVDDSQLPKDRFSAERLKGVDSTLKIQPAELGDSAVYLCASSLYRDSYFGAFFGQGTRLTVV.

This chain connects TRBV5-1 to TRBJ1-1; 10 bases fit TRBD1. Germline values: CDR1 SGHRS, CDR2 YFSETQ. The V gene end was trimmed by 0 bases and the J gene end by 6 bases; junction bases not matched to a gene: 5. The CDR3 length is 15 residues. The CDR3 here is CASSLAGQGRAEAFF. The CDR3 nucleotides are TGCGCCAGCAGCTTGGCGGGACAGGGGAGGGCTGAAGCTTTCTTT.

The CDR3 DNA reads as TGTGCCAGCACGGACGACCGGAGCTATGGCTACACCTTC. Translated: CASTDDRSYGYTF. The chain is built from TRBV28 and TRBJ1-2; D is undetermined. The germline CDR1 and CDR2 sequences are MDHEN and SYDVKM. The CDR3 sequence is 13 residues long. Trimming removed 7 bases at V and 4 bases at J, with 13 bases between.

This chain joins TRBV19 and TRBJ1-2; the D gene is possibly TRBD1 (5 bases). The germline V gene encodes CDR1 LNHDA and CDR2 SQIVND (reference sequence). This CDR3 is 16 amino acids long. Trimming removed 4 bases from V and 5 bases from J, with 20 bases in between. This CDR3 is CASSKGQGLARYGYTF. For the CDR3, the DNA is TGTGCCAGTAGTAAGGGCCAGGGCTTAGCCCGGTATGGCTACACCTTC.

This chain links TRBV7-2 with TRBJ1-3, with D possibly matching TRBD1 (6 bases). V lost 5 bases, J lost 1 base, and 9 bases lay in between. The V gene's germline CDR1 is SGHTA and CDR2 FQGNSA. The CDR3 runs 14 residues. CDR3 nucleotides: TGTGCCAGCAGCCCACAGGGATCTGGAAACACCATATATTTT. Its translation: CASSPQGSGNTIYF.

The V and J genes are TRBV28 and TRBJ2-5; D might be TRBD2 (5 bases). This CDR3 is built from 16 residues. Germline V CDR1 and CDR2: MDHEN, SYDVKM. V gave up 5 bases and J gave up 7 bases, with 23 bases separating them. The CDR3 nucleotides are TGTGCCAGCAGTGAGGGAGCTACGGCGATGACGGGGACCCAGTACTTC. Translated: CASSEGATAMTGTQYF.

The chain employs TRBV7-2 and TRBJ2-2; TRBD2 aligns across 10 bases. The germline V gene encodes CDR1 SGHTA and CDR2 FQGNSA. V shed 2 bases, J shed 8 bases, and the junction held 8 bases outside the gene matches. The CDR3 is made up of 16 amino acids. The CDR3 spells CASSLRSGGANGELFF. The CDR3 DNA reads TGTGCCAGCAGCTTAAGGAGCGGGGGGGCAAATGGGGAGCTGTTTTTT.

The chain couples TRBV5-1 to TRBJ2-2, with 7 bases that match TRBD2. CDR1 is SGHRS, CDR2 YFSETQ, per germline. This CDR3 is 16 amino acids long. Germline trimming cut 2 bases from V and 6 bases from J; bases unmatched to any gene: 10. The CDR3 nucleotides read TGCGCCAGCAGCTTAGATGTGCGGACTAGGGCCGGGGAGCTGTTTTTT. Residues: CASSLDVRTRAGELFF.